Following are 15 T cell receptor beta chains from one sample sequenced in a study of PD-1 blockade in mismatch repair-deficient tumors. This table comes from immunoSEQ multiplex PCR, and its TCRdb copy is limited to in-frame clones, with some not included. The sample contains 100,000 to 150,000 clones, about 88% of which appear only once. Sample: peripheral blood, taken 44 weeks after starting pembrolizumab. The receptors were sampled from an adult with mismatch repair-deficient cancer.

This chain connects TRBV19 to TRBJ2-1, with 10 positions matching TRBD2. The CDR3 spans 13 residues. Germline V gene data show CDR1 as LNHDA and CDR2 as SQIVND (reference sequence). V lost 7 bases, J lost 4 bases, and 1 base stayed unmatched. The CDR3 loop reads CASTLAGYNEQFF. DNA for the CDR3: TGTGCCAGTACACTAGCGGGATACAATGAGCAGTTCTTC.

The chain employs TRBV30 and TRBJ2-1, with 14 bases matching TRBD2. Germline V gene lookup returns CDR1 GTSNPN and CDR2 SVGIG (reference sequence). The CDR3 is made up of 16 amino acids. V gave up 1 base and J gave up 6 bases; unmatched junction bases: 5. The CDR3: CAWSGKTSGRGNEQFF. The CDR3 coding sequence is TGTGCCTGGAGTGGGAAGACTAGCGGGAGGGGCAATGAGCAGTTCTTC.

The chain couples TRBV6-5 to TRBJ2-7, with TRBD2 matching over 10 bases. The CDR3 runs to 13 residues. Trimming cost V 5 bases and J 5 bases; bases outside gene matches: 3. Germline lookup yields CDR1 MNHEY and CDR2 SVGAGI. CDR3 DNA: TGTGCCAGCAGTCGGGGGACTAGCGACGAGCAGTACTTC. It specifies CASSRGTSDEQYF.

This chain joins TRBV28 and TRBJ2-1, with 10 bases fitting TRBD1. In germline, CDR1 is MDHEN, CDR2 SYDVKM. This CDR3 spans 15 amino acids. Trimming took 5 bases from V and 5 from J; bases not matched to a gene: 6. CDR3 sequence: CASSQWTGGNNEQFF. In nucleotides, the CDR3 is TGTGCCAGCAGTCAATGGACAGGGGGTAACAATGAGCAGTTCTTC.

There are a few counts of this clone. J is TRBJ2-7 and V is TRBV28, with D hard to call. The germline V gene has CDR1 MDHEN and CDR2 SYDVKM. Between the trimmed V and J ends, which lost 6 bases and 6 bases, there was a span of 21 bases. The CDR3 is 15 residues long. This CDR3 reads CASRTNSDLPGEQYF. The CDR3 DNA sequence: TGTGCCAGCAGAACCAACAGCGACCTCCCCGGCGAGCAGTACTTC.

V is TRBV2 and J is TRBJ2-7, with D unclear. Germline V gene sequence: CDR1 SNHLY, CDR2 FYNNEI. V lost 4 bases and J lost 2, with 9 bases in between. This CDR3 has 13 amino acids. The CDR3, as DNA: TGTGCCAGCAGTGTCCATAGGGCCTACGAGCAGTACTTC. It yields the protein CASSVHRAYEQYF.

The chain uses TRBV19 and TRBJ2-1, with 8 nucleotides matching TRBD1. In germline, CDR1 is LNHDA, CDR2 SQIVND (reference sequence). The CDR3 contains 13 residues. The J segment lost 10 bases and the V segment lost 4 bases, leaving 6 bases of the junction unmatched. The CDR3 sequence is CASSNQGAGEQFF. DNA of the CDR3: TGTGCCAGTAGTAATCAGGGGGCTGGCGAGCAGTTCTTC.

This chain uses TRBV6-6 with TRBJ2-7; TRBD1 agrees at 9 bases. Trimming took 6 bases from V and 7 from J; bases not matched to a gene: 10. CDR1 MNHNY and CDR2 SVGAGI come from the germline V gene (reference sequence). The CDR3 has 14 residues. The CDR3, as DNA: TGTGCCAGCAGCCGCGGACAGGGGACCCGGGAGCAGTACTTC. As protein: CASSRGQGTREQYF.

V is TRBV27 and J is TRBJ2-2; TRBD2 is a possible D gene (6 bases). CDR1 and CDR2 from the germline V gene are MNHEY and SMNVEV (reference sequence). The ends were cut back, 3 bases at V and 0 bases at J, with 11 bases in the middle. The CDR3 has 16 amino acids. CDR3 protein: CASSFISGSNTGELFF. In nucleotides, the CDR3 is TGTGCCAGCAGTTTCATAAGCGGGTCGAACACCGGGGAGCTGTTTTTT.

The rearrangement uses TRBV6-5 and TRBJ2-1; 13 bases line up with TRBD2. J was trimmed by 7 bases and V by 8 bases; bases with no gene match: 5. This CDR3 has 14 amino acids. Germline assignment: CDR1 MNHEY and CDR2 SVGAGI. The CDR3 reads CASGGLAGRNEQFF. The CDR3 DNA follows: TGTGCCAGCGGGGGACTAGCGGGAAGAAATGAGCAGTTCTTC.

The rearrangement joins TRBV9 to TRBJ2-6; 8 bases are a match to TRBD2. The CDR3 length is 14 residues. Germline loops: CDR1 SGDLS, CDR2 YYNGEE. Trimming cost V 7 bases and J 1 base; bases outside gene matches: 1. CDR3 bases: TGTGCCAGCGCGGGGGGTTCTGGGGCCAACGTCCTGACTTTC. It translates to CASAGGSGANVLTF.

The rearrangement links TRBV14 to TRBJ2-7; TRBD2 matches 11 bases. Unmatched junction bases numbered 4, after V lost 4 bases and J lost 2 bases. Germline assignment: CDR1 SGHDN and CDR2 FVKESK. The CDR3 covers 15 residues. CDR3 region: CASSLGLADTYEQYF. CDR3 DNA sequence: TGTGCCAGCAGCCTGGGACTAGCGGACACCTACGAGCAGTACTTC.

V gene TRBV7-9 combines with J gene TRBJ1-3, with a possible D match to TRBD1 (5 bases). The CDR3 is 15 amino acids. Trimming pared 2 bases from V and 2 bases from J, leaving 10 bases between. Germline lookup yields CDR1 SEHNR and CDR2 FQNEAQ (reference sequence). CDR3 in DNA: TGTGCCAGCAGCTTAAAGGGGAAGGCTGGAAACACCATATATTTT. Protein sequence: CASSLKGKAGNTIYF.

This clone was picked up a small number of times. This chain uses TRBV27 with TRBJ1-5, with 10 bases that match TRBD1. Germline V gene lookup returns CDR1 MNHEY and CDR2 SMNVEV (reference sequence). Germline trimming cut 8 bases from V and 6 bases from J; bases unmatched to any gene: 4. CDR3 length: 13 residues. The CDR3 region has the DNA TGTGCCAGCTCCCGGGACAGGGGTCAGCCCCAGCATTTT. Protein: CASSRDRGQPQHF.

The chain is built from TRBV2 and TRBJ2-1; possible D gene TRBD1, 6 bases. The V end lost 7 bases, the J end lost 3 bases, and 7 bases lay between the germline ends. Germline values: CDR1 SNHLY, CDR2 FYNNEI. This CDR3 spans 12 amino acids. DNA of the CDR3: TGTGCCAGCATACAGGGCTACAATGAGCAGTTCTTC. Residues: CASIQGYNEQFF.